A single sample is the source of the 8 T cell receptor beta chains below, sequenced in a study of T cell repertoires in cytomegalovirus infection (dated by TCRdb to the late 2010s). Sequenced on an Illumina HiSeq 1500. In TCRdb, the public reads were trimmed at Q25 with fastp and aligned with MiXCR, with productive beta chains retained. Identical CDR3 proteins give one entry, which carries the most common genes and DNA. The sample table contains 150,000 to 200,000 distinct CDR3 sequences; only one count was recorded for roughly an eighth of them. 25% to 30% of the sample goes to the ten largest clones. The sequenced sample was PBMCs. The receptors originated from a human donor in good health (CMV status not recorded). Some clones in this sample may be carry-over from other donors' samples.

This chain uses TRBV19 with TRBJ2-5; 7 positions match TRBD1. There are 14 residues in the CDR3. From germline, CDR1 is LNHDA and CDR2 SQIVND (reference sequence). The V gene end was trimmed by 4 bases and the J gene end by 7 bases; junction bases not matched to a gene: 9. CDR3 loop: CASSRDSGLGTQYF. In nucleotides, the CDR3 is TGTGCCAGTAGTAGGGACAGCGGACTGGGGACCCAGTACTTC. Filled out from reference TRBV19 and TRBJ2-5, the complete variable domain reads DGGITQSPKYLFRKEGQNVTLSCEQNLNHDAMYWYRQDPGQGLRLIYYSQIVNDFQKGDIAEGYSVSREKKESFPLTVTSAQKNPTAFYLCASSRDSGLGTQYFGPGTRLLVL.

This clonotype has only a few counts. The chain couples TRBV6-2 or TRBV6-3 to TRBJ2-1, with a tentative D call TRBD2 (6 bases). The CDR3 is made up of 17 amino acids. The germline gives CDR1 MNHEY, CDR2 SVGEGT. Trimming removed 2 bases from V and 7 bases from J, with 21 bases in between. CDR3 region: CASSYPTFRGAGNEQFF. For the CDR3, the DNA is TGTGCCAGCAGTTACCCGACCTTTCGGGGCGCGGGGAATGAGCAGTTCTTC.

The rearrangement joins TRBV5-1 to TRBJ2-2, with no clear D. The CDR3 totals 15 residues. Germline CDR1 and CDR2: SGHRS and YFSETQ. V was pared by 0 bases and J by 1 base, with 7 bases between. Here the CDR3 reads CASSLGGGNTGELFF. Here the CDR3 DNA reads TGCGCCAGCAGCTTGGGCGGCGGGAACACCGGGGAGCTGTTTTTT.

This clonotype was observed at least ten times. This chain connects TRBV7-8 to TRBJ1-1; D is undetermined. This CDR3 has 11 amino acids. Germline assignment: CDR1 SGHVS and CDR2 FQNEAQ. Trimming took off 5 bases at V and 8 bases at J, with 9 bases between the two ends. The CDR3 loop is CASSDSKEAFF. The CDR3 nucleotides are TGTGCCAGCAGCGACTCCAAGGAAGCTTTCTTT.

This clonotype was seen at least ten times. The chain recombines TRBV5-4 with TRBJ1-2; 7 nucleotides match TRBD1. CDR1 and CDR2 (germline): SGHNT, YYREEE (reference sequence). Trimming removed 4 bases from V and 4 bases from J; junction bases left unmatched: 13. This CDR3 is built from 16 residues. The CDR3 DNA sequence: TGTGCCAGCAGCAGCCCAGGGGGGCGACCTCCCTATGGCTACACCTTC. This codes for CASSSPGGRPPYGYTF.

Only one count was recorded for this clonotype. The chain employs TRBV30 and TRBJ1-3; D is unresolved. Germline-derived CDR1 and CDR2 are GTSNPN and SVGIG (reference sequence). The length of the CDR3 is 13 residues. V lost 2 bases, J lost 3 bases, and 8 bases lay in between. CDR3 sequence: CAWSPGVGNTIYF. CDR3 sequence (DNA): TGTGCCTGGAGTCCCGGGGTTGGAAACACCATATATTTT.

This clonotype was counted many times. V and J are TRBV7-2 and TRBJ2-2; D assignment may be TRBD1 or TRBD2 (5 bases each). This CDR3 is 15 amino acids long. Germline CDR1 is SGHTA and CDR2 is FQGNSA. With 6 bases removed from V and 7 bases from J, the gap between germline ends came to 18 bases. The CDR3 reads CASRLGAPGHGELFF. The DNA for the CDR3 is TGTGCCAGCAGGCTCGGGGCTCCCGGCCACGGGGAGCTGTTTTTT.

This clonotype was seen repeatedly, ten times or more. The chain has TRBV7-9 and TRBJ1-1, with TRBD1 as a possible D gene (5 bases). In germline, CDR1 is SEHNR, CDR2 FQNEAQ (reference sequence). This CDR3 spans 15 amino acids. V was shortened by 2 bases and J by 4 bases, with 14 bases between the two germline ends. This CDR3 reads CASSLIGTGGTEAFF. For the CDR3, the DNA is TGTGCCAGCAGCTTAATCGGGACCGGGGGCACTGAAGCTTTCTTT.